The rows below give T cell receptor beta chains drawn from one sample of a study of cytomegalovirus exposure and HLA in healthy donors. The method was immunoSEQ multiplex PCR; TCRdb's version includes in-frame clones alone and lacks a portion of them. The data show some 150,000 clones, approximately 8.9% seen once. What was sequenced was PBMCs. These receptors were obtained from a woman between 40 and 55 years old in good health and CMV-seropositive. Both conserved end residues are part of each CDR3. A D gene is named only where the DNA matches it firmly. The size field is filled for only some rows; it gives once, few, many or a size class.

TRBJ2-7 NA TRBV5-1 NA TGCGCCAGCAGCGATAAGGAGGGGCTGAACTACGAGCAGTACTTC CASSDKEGLNYEQYF
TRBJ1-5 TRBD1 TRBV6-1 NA TGTGCCAGCAGTGAAGGAGGGGACAGCCATCAGCCCCAGCATTTT CASSEGGDSHQPQHF
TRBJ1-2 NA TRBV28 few TGTGCCAGCAGTCCCCCGGGGGGCTATGGCTACACCTTC CASSPPGGYGYTF
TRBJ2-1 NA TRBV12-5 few TGTGCTAGTGGTTTAGGGACAACATACAATGAGCAGTTCTTC CASGLGTTYNEQFF
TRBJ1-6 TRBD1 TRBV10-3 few TGTGCCATCAGCGAGCCCAGGGGGGTGGACTTTAATTCACCCCTCCACTTT CAISEPRGVDFNSPLHF
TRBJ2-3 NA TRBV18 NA TGTGCCAGCTCACCCGACAGGAGCACAGATACGCAGTATTTT CASSPDRSTDTQYF
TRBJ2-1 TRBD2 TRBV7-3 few TGTGCCAGCAGCTCAACTAGCGGGGAGAGCTCCTACAATGAGCAGTTCTTC CASSSTSGESSYNEQFF
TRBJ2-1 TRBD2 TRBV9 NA TGTGCCAGCAGCGTAGATAGAGCGGGGGTTTCAAATGAGCAGTTCTTC CASSVDRAGVSNEQFF
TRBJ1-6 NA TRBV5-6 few TGTGCCAGCAGCTTGGGGCAGGGGTACAATTCACCCCTCCACTTT CASSLGQGYNSPLHF
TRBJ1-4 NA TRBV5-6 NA TGTGCCAGCAGTACTCGACAGGACTTCAATGAAAAACTGTTTTTT CASSTRQDFNEKLFF
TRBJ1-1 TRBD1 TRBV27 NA TGTGCCAGCAGTTTTCACAGGGGAAACACTGAAGCTTTCTTT CASSFHRGNTEAFF
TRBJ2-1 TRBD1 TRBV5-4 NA TGTGCCAGCAGCTTGGGACAGGGGGTCTCCAATGAGCAGTTCTTC CASSLGQGVSNEQFF
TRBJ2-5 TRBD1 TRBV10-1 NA TGCGCCAGCAGTCGGACAGGACAAGAGACCCAGTACTTC CASSRTGQETQYF
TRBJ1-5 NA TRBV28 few TGTGCCAGCAGCGCGAGAGGGGGTATCGGAGATCAGCCCCAGCATTTT CASSARGGIGDQPQHF
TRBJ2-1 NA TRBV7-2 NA TGTGCCAGCAGCTTAGACTTGAGCTCCTACAATGAGCAGTTCTTC CASSLDLSSYNEQFF
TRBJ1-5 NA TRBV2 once TGTGCCAGCAGTGAACACCCAGGCAATCAGCCCCAGCATTTT CASSEHPGNQPQHF
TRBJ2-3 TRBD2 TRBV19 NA TGTGCCAGTAGTATGAATAGCGGGGGGCGCACAGATACGCAGTATTTT CASSMNSGGRTDTQYF
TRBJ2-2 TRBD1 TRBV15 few TGTGCCACCAGCAGCCCCTGGACAGGAGGTACCGGGGAGCTGTTTTTT CATSSPWTGGTGELFF
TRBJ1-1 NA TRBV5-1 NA TGCGCCAGCAGCTCACCCACAGGGAACACTGAAGCTTTCTTT CASSSPTGNTEAFF
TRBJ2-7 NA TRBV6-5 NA TGTGCCAGCAGTTCCTTCGGGGTCAGCTCCTACGAGCAGTACTTC CASSSFGVSSYEQYF
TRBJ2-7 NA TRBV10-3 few TGTGCCATCAGTCGACAGGATGGAGGTGTTCCCTACGAGCAGTACTTC CAISRQDGGVPYEQYF
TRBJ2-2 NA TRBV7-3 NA TGTGCCAGCAGCCCCTCCCGGGAACACACCGGGGAGCTGTTTTTT CASSPSREHTGELFF
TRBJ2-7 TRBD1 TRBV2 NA TGTGCCAGCAGTGGGACGGCCGGGACAGGGGGCTACGAGCAGTACTTC CASSGTAGTGGYEQYF
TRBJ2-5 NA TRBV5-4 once TGTGCCGCTAGCGACAGGGTAGAGACCCAGTACTTC CAASDRVETQYF
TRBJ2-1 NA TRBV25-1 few TGTGCCAGCAGACCAAGATCTAGCTCCTACAATGAGCAGTTCTTC CASRPRSSSYNEQFF
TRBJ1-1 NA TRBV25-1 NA TGTGCCAGCAGTGCTGGCGGGGGCGCGGGCACTGAAGCTTTCTTT CASSAGGGAGTEAFF
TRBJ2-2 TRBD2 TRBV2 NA TGTGCCAGCAGAGCCCCCGAGCCCCGGGGGGTCATGAACACCGGGGAGCTGTTTTTT CASRAPEPRGVMNTGELFF
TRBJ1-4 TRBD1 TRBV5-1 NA TGCGCCAGCAGCTTGGCGACAGGGACTAATGAAAAACTGTTTTTT CASSLATGTNEKLFF
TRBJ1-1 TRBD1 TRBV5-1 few TGCGCCAGCAGCTATGGACAGGCGAACACTGAAGCTTTCTTT CASSYGQANTEAFF
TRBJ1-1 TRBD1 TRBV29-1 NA TGCAGCGCCGGAGGGGGACAGGGGGTCTTCACTGAAGCTTTCTTT CSAGGGQGVFTEAFF
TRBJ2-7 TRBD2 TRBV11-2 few TGTGCCAGCAGCTTATCGGGGGGGCGAGCTTACGAGCAGTACTTC CASSLSGGRAYEQYF
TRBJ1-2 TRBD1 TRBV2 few TGTGCCAGCAGTGCTACAGGGGCGGAAGGCTATGGCTACACCTTC CASSATGAEGYGYTF
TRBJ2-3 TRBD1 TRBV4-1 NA TGCGCCAGCAGCCAAGGTAACAGGGGTAGCACAGATACGCAGTATTTT CASSQGNRGSTDTQYF
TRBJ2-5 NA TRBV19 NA TGTGCCAGTAGTATAGGCGGCAGGGGAAGAAACTTC CASSIGGRGRNF
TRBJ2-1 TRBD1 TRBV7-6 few TGTGCCAGCAGCTCCGCAGGGGGCGATGAGCAGTTCTTC CASSSAGGDEQFF
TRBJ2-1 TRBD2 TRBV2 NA TGTGCCAGCCTGAGCGGGGGGGTGGCCAATGAGCAGTTCTTC CASLSGGVANEQFF
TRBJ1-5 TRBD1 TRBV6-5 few TGTGCCAGCAGTCCCGCGGACAGGGACCAGCCCCAGCATTTT CASSPADRDQPQHF
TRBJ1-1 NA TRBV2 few TGTGCCAGCAGCTGGCCCGTTGAAGCTTTCTTT CASSWPVEAFF
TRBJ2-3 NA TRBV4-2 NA TGTGCCAGCAGCCAAGGCAGCCGGGTAACAGATACGCAGTATTTT CASSQGSRVTDTQYF
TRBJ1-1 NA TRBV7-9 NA TGTGCCAGCAGCTTAGCGGGCACAGGGTTCGGAGGTGAGGACACTGAAGCTTTCTTT CASSLAGTGFGGEDTEAFF
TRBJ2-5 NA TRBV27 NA TGTGCCAGCAGTAGGTGGGGGGTCCAAGAGACCCAGTACTTC CASSRWGVQETQYF